These T cell receptor beta chains were read from a single sample in a study of shared clonotypes between healthy human individuals. Profiling relied on immunoSEQ multiplex PCR, and the TCRdb table lists in-frame clones only, not all of them. The sample holds about 2.4 million clones, roughly 92% seen once. Material: naive CD4+ T cells sorted from blood. The receptors originated from a man younger than 30 in good health. The CDR3 runs from the conserved cysteine through the conserved F or W. The D gene is left open where the match is weak. Not all rows give a size; the values are once, few, many and, for expanded clones, a class.

v_call,j_call,d_call,clone_size,cdr3_nt,cdr3_aa
TRBV11-3,TRBJ2-5,TRBD1,.,TGTGCCAGCAGCTTAGGGGACAGACCAGAGACCCAGTACTTC,CASSLGDRPETQYF
TRBV6-1,TRBJ2-7,.,.,TGTGCCAGCAGCGCCGAGGACCGCAGGGTTTACGAGCAGTACTTC,CASSAEDRRVYEQYF
TRBV29-1,TRBJ1-6,TRBD1,.,TGCAGCGCCAGGGTGGGGGGGACAGGGAAGAATTCACCCCTCCACTTT,CSARVGGTGKNSPLHF
TRBV4-1,TRBJ1-1,.,few,TGCGCCAGCAGCCAAGATTACACGGGAAAGGGAAAGAACACTGAAGCTTTCTTT,CASSQDYTGKGKNTEAFF
TRBV30,TRBJ2-1,TRBD1,.,TGTGCCTGGAGTGTCAGGACAGGGGTGGGCAATGAGCAGTTCTTC,CAWSVRTGVGNEQFF
TRBV5-1,TRBJ1-3,TRBD1,.,TGCGCCAGCAGCACTACAGGGGGCTCAGGTGGAAACACCATATATTTT,CASSTTGGSGGNTIYF
TRBV30,TRBJ1-6,TRBD1,once,TGTGCCTGGAATCGGGGACAGCCCAGCTTGCCTTTTAATTCACCCCTCCACTTT,CAWNRGQPSLPFNSPLHF
TRBV28,TRBJ2-5,TRBD2,.,TGTGCCAGCAGTCCCCCGCCGGGCGGGGGGGCCGGCGAGACCCAGTACTTC,CASSPPPGGGAGETQYF
TRBV28,TRBJ1-1,TRBD1,.,TGTGCCAGCACCCAATTCCTGACAGGGGGAGGGGAAGCTTTCTTT,CASTQFLTGGGEAFF
TRBV28,TRBJ2-3,TRBD1,once,TGTGCCAGCAGTCCTCACCGTGCGGGACAGGGGGGAAGCACAGATACGCAGTATTTT,CASSPHRAGQGGSTDTQYF
TRBV4-1,TRBJ1-2,.,.,TGCGCCAGCAGCCAAGGGAGGAACTATGGCTACACCTTC,CASSQGRNYGYTF
TRBV19,TRBJ2-7,.,.,TGTGCCAGTAGTCGACAGTTAGGACCCTACGAGCAGTACTTC,CASSRQLGPYEQYF
TRBV25-1,TRBJ2-1,.,.,TGTGCCAGCAGTGAAATTACCGTGGGGGCCAATGAGCAGTTCTTC,CASSEITVGANEQFF
TRBV7-9,TRBJ1-4,TRBD1,.,TGTGCCAGCAGCCGCTACATAGACAGGGGTAGGGAAAAACTGTTTTTT,CASSRYIDRGREKLFF
TRBV29-1,TRBJ2-7,.,.,TGCAGCGCACGCGGCAGGCGGACCTACGAGCAGTACTTC,CSARGRRTYEQYF
TRBV7-2,TRBJ2-5,TRBD1,once,TGTGCCAGCAGCTTAGACAGGGGCCCTTCAGAGACCCAGTACTTC,CASSLDRGPSETQYF
TRBV5-6,TRBJ2-5,.,.,TGTGCCAGCAGCTTTAGGCAACCCCAGGTAGAGACCCAGTACTTC,CASSFRQPQVETQYF
TRBV9,TRBJ2-3,TRBD2,once,TGTGCCAGCAGCCCACGGGGGGATGCTGTAAATACGCAGTATTTT,CASSPRGDAVNTQYF
TRBV11-2,TRBJ2-5,TRBD2,.,TGTGCCAGCAGCTTTCTTTCTCTAGCGGGGGGGCCGACGGAGACCCAGTACTTC,CASSFLSLAGGPTETQYF
TRBV4-1,TRBJ1-3,TRBD1,.,TGCGCCAGCAGCCAGGGCCGACAGGGGGCGCTTGCCATATATTTT,CASSQGRQGALAIYF
TRBV6-6,TRBJ2-7,.,.,TGTGCCAGCAGTTACTATGGTCGCTACGAGCAGTACTTC,CASSYYGRYEQYF
TRBV6-1,TRBJ1-3,TRBD1,.,TGTGCCAGCAGAGGACAGGGAACTGGAAACACCATATATTTT,CASRGQGTGNTIYF
TRBV6-1,TRBJ2-7,TRBD1,.,TGTGCCAGCAGTGCCCAGGGGGACTCCTACGAGCAGTACTTC,CASSAQGDSYEQYF
TRBV13,TRBJ1-2,TRBD1,.,TGTGCCAGCAGCTTAGGGCAGGGGGTTGACTATGGCTACACCTTC,CASSLGQGVDYGYTF
TRBV29-1,TRBJ2-1,TRBD2,.,TGCAGCGTTGAAGTGGAAAGGCTAGCGGGAGGGTTGAATGAGCAGTTCTTC,CSVEVERLAGGLNEQFF
TRBV5-6,TRBJ2-3,.,once,TGTGCCAGCAGCCCCGCCCCAGGGGGGGGAACAGATACGCAGTATTTT,CASSPAPGGGTDTQYF
TRBV7-3,TRBJ1-1,.,.,TGTGCCAGCAGCTTAACTGGAGGGCGCACTGAAGCTTTCTTT,CASSLTGGRTEAFF
TRBV19,TRBJ2-4,.,.,TGTGCCAGTAGTCGTGGGGGGCAGATTGAAAACATTCAGTACTTC,CASSRGGQIENIQYF
TRBV5-1,TRBJ1-2,.,few,TGCGCCAGCAGTGCGGGACCCACTAACTATGGCTACACCTTC,CASSAGPTNYGYTF
TRBV2,TRBJ1-2,TRBD1,.,TGTGCCAGCAGTGCCTGGACAGGTGGAGGAAACTATGGGGGCTACACCTTC,CASSAWTGGGNYGGYTF
TRBV11-1,TRBJ1-1,.,once,TGTGCCAGCAGCTTACTCCGACAGCCCTCGGGCACTGAAGCTTTCTTT,CASSLLRQPSGTEAFF
TRBV11-3,TRBJ2-3,TRBD2,.,TGTGCCAGCAGCTCTGGACTAGCGGGATCAGATACGCAGTATTTT,CASSSGLAGSDTQYF
TRBV14,TRBJ1-5,TRBD1,.,TGTGCCAGCAGCCCCCAGGGGGCTAATCAGCCCCAGCATTTT,CASSPQGANQPQHF
TRBV4-1,TRBJ1-2,.,.,TGCGCCAGCAGCCAAGATCAACAGGGCTTCTATGGCTACACCTTC,CASSQDQQGFYGYTF
TRBV6-1,TRBJ1-5,.,.,TGTGCCAGCAGTGAATCCTGGGGGCTGAGCAATCAGCCCCAGCATTTT,CASSESWGLSNQPQHF
TRBV5-1,TRBJ2-3,.,.,TGCGCCAGCAGCAGCCGGGGCACAGATACGCAGTATTTT,CASSSRGTDTQYF
TRBV27,TRBJ1-1,TRBD1,.,TGTGCCAGCAGTTACCAGGGGGCAGGAGGGAACACTGAAGCTTTCTTT,CASSYQGAGGNTEAFF
TRBV28,TRBJ1-5,.,.,TGTGCCAGCAGTTACGATCAGCCCCAGCATTTT,CASSYDQPQHF
TRBV30,TRBJ1-2,TRBD1,.,TGTGCCTGGACCCGACAGGGAATCTATGGCTACACCTTC,CAWTRQGIYGYTF
TRBV6-5,TRBJ2-7,.,.,TGTGCCAGCAGTTACACGGATTCCTACGAGCAGTACTTC,CASSYTDSYEQYF
TRBV6-6,TRBJ2-5,.,.,TGTGCCAGCAGCCCCTTGGGGGGCCCAGAGACCCAGTACTTC,CASSPLGGPETQYF
TRBV9,TRBJ2-2,TRBD1,.,TGTGCCAGCAGCGGGGTACAGGGGGCAGGTAGCGGCTACACCGGGGAGCTGTTTTTT,CASSGVQGAGSGYTGELFF
TRBV10-3,TRBJ2-3,TRBD1,.,TGTGCCACCAGAGACGACAGGGGTGGAGGTACGCAGTATTTT,CATRDDRGGGTQYF
TRBV7-3,TRBJ2-1,TRBD2,.,TGTGCCAGCAGTAAAGCGGGGTATGAGCAGTTCTTC,CASSKAGYEQFF
TRBV10-1,TRBJ2-7,.,.,TGCGCCAGCAGTGAGTCCCAAGCGGTCCCCTACGAGCAGTACTTC,CASSESQAVPYEQYF
TRBV25-1,TRBJ2-3,.,.,TGTGCCAGCAGTGATCCCCGGTTAGCTAGCACAGATACGCAGTATTTT,CASSDPRLASTDTQYF
TRBV13,TRBJ2-1,.,.,TGTGCCAGCAGCTCCCGACCCTTAGCGGTGGCCTACAATGAGCAGTTCTTC,CASSSRPLAVAYNEQFF
TRBV5-6,TRBJ2-7,TRBD1,.,TGTGCCAGCAGCTTGTGGGCCGGACAGGGGTACTACGAGCAGTACTTC,CASSLWAGQGYYEQYF
TRBV21-1,TRBJ1-2,.,.,TGTGCCAGCAGCCTATCCGGGACAGCGAGTTTCTATGGCTACACCTTC,CASSLSGTASFYGYTF
TRBV10-3,TRBJ1-5,.,once,TGTGCCATCAGTGGAGCTCGGGAGGGGAATCAGCCCCAGCATTTT,CAISGAREGNQPQHF
TRBV5-1,TRBJ2-5,TRBD2,.,TGCGCCAGCAGGCCTCTAGCGGGAGGTGAGACCCAGTACTTC,CASRPLAGGETQYF
TRBV7-2,TRBJ2-5,.,.,TGTGCCAGCAGCCAGGGGGAGGAAGAGACCCAGTACTTC,CASSQGEEETQYF
TRBV30,TRBJ2-1,TRBD2,.,TGTGCCTGGAGTGTACTTGGCGGGAGTAGCAACAATGAGCAGTTCTTC,CAWSVLGGSSNNEQFF
TRBV19,TRBJ2-5,TRBD2,.,TGTGCCAGTAGTATCCGTGGGACTAGCGACGCCTCAGGGGCCCAGTACTTC,CASSIRGTSDASGAQYF
TRBV28,TRBJ2-6,TRBD1,.,TGTGCCACCGGGACAGGGAGCGCCGGGGCCAACGTCCTGACTTTC,CATGTGSAGANVLTF
TRBV30,TRBJ1-6,TRBD1,.,TGTGCCTGGAGGGCCTCGGACAGGGAAATATCACCCCTCCACTTT,CAWRASDREISPLHF
TRBV6-5,TRBJ2-1,TRBD1,.,TGTGCCAGCAGTTATTCCGGGACAGGGGGGTATGAGCAGTTCTTC,CASSYSGTGGYEQFF
TRBV30,TRBJ2-2,.,.,TGTGCCTGGAGTGTACGGGGCGGTAACACCGGGGAGCTGTTTTTT,CAWSVRGGNTGELFF